The 6 T cell receptor beta chains in this list originate from one sample, sequenced in a study of T-cell reconstitution after alpha-beta-depleted transplantation in children. The authors prepared the TCRbeta library with unique molecular identifiers. TCRdb called the PCR reads again in MiXCR, with one record for every CDR3 protein. The sample includes around 250,000 distinct CDR3 sequences, nearly 10% seen only once; the top ten take about 9.5%. The input for sequencing was PBMCs from the stem cell graft donor, taken from the stem cell graft. Every receptor here comes from a human donor who donated a stem cell graft to a child with SCID.

This chain links TRBV12-3 or TRBV12-4 with TRBJ1-1; D remains ambiguous. V was pared by 3 bases and J by 5 bases, with 7 bases between. The CDR3 totals 12 residues. The CDR3 spells CASSFAGTEAFF. In DNA form, the CDR3 reads TGTGCCAGCAGTTTTGCAGGTACTGAAGCTTTCTTT.

Regarding this clonotype: A much bigger clone sits one base away, suggesting this may be a read error. The chain recombines TRBV2 with TRBJ1-1, with a tentative D call TRBD1 (5 bases). The CDR3 extends over 15 amino acids. Between the trimmed V and J ends, which lost 3 bases and 2 bases, there was a span of 13 bases. Looked up from germline, CDR1 is SNHLY and CDR2 is FYNNEI. The DNA of the CDR3 is TGTGCCAGCAGTGACGGATTGGGGCCCAACACTGAAGCTTTCTTT. This sequence encodes CASSDGLGPNTEAFF.

The table lists this clonotype with a few counts. The genes are TRBV20-1 and TRBJ2-7; D unclear. The V end lost 1 base, the J end lost 5 bases, and 15 bases lay between the germline ends. The CDR3 loop spans 14 amino acids. Germline loops: CDR1 DFQATT, CDR2 SNEGSKA (reference sequence). The CDR3 region has the DNA TGCAGTGCTAGAGCTCGGAGACCGATGGACGAGCAGTACTTC. Protein sequence: CSARARRPMDEQYF.

At least ten counts were recorded for this clonotype. This chain links TRBV29-1 with TRBJ2-1, with 8 nucleotides matching TRBD1. Germline V CDR1 and CDR2: SQVTM, ANQGSEA. This CDR3 region has 15 residues. CDR3 nucleotides: TGCAGTGTGGTAGGAGGAGACAGGGGAGAGAGTGAGCAGTTCTTC. As protein: CSVVGGDRGESEQFF.

This clonotype was seen a few times. This sequence joins TRBV4-2 and TRBJ2-5; TRBD1 matches at 10 bases. The CDR3 runs 14 residues. Trimming cost V 3 bases and J 5 bases; bases outside gene matches: 3. Germline V gene data show CDR1 as LGHNA and CDR2 as YNFKEQ. The CDR3 reads CASSQTGGFETQYF. DNA of the CDR3: TGTGCCAGCAGCCAGACAGGGGGCTTTGAGACCCAGTACTTC.

The chain is built from TRBV5-1 and TRBJ1-3; D remains ambiguous. The CDR3 runs to 16 residues. The germline V gene encodes CDR1 SGHRS and CDR2 YFSETQ. Trimming cost V 0 bases and J 1 base, with 11 bases left between them. CDR3 coding DNA: TGCGCCAGCAGCTTGGGAGCCCTGGGATCTGGAAACACCATATATTTT. Translating it yields CASSLGALGSGNTIYF. Based on the CDR3 plus reference TRBV5-1 and TRBJ1-3, the full variable domain is KAGVTQTPRYLIKTRGQQVTLSCSPISGHRSVSWYQQTPGQGLQFLFEYFSETQRNKGNFPGRFSGRQFSNSRSEMNVSTLELGDSALYLCASSLGALGSGNTIYFGEGSWLTVV.